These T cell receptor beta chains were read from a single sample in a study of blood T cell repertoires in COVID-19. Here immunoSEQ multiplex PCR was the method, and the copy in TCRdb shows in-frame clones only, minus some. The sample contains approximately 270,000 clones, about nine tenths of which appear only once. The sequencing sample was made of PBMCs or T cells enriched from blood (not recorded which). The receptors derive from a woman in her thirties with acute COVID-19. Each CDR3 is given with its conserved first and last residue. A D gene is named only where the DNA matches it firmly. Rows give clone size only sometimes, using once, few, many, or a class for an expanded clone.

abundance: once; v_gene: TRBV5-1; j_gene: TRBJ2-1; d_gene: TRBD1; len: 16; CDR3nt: TGCGCCAGCAGCTGGGACAGTCTCAGCTCCTACAATGAGCAGTTCTTC; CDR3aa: CASSWDSLSSYNEQFF
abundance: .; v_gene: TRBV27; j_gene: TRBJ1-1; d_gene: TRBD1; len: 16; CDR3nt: TGTGCCAGCAGTTCAAGAGTACCACAGGGGGCGGTTAGGGCTTTCTTT; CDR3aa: CASSSRVPQGAVRAFF
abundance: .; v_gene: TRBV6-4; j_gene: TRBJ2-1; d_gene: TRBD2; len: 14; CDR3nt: TGTGCCAGCAGTGAACTAGCGGGAGCCAATGAGCAGTTCTTC; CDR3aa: CASSELAGANEQFF
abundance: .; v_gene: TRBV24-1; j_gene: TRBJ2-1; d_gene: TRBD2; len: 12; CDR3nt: TGTGCCGCCGGGACTAGCGATATTGAGCAGTTCTTC; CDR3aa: CAAGTSDIEQFF
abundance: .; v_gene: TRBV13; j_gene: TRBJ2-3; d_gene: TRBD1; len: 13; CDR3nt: TGTGCCAGCAGCTCTAACCGGGACAGCCATCAGTATTTT; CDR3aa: CASSSNRDSHQYF
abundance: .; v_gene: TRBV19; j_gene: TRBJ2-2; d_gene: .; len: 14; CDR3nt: TGTGCCACCGACTCCCAACTCTACACCGGGGAGCTGTTTTTT; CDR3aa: CATDSQLYTGELFF
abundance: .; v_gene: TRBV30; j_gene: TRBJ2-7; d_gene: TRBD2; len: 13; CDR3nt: TGTGCCTGGAGTTGGGCGGGAGGGTACGAGCAGTACTTC; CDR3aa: CAWSWAGGYEQYF
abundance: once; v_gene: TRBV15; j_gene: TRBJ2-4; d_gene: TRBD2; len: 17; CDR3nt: TGTGCCACCAGCAGAGACGCTTCTAGCGGGACCAAAAACATTCAGTACTTC; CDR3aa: CATSRDASSGTKNIQYF
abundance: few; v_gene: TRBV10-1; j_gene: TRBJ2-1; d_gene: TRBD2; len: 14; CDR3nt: TGCGCCAGCAGTCTAGCGGGAGTTGTTAATGAGCAGTTCTTC; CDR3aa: CASSLAGVVNEQFF
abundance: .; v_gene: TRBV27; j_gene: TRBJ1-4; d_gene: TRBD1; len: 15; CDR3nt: TGTGCCAGCAGTCGCACCGGGACAGGCCTGGAAAAACTGTTTTTT; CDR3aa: CASSRTGTGLEKLFF
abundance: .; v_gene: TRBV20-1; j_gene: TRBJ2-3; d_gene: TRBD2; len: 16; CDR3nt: TGCAGTGCTAGTAGGTTTGTCGGGGGACTATCATATACGCAGTATTTT; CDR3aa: CSASRFVGGLSYTQYF
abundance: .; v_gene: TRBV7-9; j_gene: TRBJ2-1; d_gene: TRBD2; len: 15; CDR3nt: TGTGCCAGCAGCTTGACTAGCGGGAGGTACAATGAGCAGTTCTTC; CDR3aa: CASSLTSGRYNEQFF
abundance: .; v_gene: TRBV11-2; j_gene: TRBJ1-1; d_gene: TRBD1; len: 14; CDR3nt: TGTGCCAGCAGCGCCGCGCAGGGGGCAGGAGGAGCTTTCTTT; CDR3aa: CASSAAQGAGGAFF
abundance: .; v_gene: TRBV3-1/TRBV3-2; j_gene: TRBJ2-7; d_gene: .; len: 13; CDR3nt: TGTGCCAGCAGCCAAGTACAGGGCGACGAGCAGTACTTC; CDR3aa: CASSQVQGDEQYF
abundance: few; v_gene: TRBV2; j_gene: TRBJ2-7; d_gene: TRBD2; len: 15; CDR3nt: TGTGCCAGCAGAGTAACTAGCGGGAGGGCCCGAGAGCAGTACTTC; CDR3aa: CASRVTSGRAREQYF